This TCR beta chain was recorded in a study of graft-versus-host responses after intestinal transplantation (dated by TCRdb to about 2021). Concerning the study at large: The transplants that recipients got were multivisceral, liver-intestinal, or isolated intestinal. Donor T cell macrochimerism was defined as a peak of at least 4% donor T cells among recipient peripheral blood mononuclear cells. After intestinal transplantation, graft-versus-host and host-versus-graft alloreactive T cell clones were followed in the graft, circulation and bone marrow using bulk TCR-beta CDR3 sequencing. Every recipient was given anti-thymocyte globulin induction, then maintenance tacrolimus and steroids for 3 to 4 years. A cohort of under 30 intestinal transplant recipients, including one retransplant, was enrolled, and a few patients lacking pretransplant specimens were excluded. To identify alloreactive clones, pre-transplant mixed lymphocyte reaction products were sequenced and compared with unstimulated pre-transplant donor and recipient T cells. Rather than being sequenced by the commercial service, samples from a few later patients were sequenced in-house on an Illumina MiSeq and processed with MiXCR.

Its CDR3 holds 11 amino acids, cysteine through phenylalanine. Kept here is only the CDR3 DNA, which spans 33 bases and is read in frame from base 1. V was cut back by 5 bases and J by 1 base, leaving a gap of 2 bases between them. As encoded in the germline V gene, CDR1 is MDHEN while CDR2 is SYDVKM. The time point label, as the study defines it: cells obtained before transplantation from donor or recipient. CD3+CD4+ and CD3+CD8+ populations were FACS-sorted from unstimulated pre-transplant donor and recipient cells taken from spleen or lymph nodes. Preparation of the library involved the immunoSEQ multiplex PCR assay. For most patients, genomic DNA was isolated with the Qiagen DNeasy Blood and Tissue Kit and sent frozen to Adaptive Biotechnologies for TCR sequencing. For most patients, high-throughput TCR-beta CDR3 sequencing of genomic DNA was performed by Adaptive Biotechnologies. The paper's data handling went like this. Adaptive's ImmunoSEQ software was the source of the TCR sequencing data for 15 to 20 patients, while a few other patients were processed with MiXCR and VDJtools. CD4 versus CD8 sorting errors were corrected by removing sequences found in both subsets at a frequency ratio below 5:1. CDR3 nucleotide sequences shared by donor and recipient were removed because the origin of these sequences could not be assigned. To be classed as alloreactive, a clone needed at least 2-fold expansion over unstimulated cells and a minimum CFSE-low frequency of 0.002% (template counts) or 0.001% (read counts). A clone was considered mappable if detected in the sequenced pre-transplant spleen, lymph node, or MLR CFSE-low populations of the donor or recipient. Cumulative frequency of alloreactive clones was calculated as a percentage of all sequences weighted by copy number. TCRdb re-hosts the immuneACCESS table, in-frame sequences only. Its copies lack some clones; in the studies checked, an unresolved V gene accounts for under half of them, and the cause for the rest is not known. D and trimming were read from the DNA, whereas the V and J calls and clone size are those reported in that table. The sample table shows about 88,000 clones, and about 94% are seen once. 0.15% to 0.2% of the sample is held by the ten biggest clonotypes.

Overall study results and their limits: In patients with donor T cell macrochimerism, the allografts had high GvH to HvG T cell clonal ratios. Early after transplant, peak levels of circulating GvH clones were associated with declines in HvG clones. GvH clones were detected in recipient bone marrow, and some appeared earlier in ileal mucosa or blood, consistent with an intestinal mucosal origin. Conclusions were limited by the relatively low number and heterogeneity of intestinal transplant patients.

Regarding this clone: Its cognate antigen has yet to be identified. Base qualities are not at hand, and no much larger clone is one base apart. Within the sample, other DNA sequences also encode this same CDR3.

The sample consisted of unstimulated CD4+ T cells sorted from spleen or lymph node cells, taken before transplant. The V and J genes are TRBV28 and TRBJ1-2; the D segment cannot be called with confidence. The TCR originated in a human donor who was the organ donor for an intestinal transplant. For the CDR3, the sequence is CASSNNYGYTF. The sequenced DNA is TGTGCCAGCAGTAATAACTATGGCTACACCTTC.